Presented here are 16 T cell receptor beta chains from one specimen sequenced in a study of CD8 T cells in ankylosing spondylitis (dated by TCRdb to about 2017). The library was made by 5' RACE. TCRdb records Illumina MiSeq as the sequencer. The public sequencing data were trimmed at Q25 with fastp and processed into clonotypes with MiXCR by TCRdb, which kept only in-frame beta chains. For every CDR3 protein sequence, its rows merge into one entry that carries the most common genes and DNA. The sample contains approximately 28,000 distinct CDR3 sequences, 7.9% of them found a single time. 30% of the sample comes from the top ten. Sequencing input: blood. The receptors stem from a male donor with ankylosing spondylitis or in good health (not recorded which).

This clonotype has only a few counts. The CDR3 nucleotides are TGTGCCAGCAGTACTCATCGCCCAGGCACCGGGGAGCTGTTTTTT. As protein: CASSTHRPGTGELFF. The chain recombines TRBV28 with TRBJ2-2; D unresolved. Trimming took off 5 bases at V and 4 bases at J, with 14 bases between the two ends. CDR3 size: 15 residues. Germline-derived CDR1 and CDR2 are MDHEN and SYDVKM.

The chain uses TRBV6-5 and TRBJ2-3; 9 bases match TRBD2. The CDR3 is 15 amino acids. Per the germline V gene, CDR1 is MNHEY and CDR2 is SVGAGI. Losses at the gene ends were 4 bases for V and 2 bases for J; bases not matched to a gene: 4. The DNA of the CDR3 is TGTGCCAGCAGTTTCCTAGCGGGGAACACAGATACGCAGTATTTT. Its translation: CASSFLAGNTDTQYF.

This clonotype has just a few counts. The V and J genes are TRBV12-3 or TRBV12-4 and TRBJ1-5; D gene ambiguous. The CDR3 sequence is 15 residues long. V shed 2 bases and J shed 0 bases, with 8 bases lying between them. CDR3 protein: CASSLLVYSNQPQHF. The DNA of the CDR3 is TGTGCCAGCAGTTTATTAGTATATAGCAATCAGCCCCAGCATTTT.

In DNA form, the CDR3 reads TGCAGCGGGGAGACAGGCTACAATGAGCAGTTCTTC. It translates to CSGETGYNEQFF. The V call is TRBV29-1, the J call TRBJ2-1; weak D call: TRBD1 (6 bases). V lost 7 bases to trimming and J lost 3 bases, with 10 bases between them. This CDR3 spans 12 amino acids. CDR1 is SQVTM and CDR2 is ANQGSEA in the germline V gene.

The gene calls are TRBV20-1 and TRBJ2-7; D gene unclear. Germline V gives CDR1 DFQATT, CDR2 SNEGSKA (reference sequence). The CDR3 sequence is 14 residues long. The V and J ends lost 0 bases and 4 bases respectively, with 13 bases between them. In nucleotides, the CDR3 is TGCAGTGCTAGAGAAGCTAGTGTGGGATACGAGCAGTACTTC. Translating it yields CSAREASVGYEQYF.

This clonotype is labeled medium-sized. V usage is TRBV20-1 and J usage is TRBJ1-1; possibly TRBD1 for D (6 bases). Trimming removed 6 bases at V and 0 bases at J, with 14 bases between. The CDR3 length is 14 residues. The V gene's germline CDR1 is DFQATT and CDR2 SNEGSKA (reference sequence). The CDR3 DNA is TGCAGTGCCTTTCAAGGGGGGATGAACACTGAAGCTTTCTTT. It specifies CSAFQGGMNTEAFF.

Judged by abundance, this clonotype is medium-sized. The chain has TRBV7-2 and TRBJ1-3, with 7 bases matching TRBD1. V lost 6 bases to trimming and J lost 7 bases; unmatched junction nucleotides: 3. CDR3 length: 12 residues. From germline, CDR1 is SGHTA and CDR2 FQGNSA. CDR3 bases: TGTGCCAGCAGAACGGACAGGAACACCATATATTTT. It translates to CASRTDRNTIYF.

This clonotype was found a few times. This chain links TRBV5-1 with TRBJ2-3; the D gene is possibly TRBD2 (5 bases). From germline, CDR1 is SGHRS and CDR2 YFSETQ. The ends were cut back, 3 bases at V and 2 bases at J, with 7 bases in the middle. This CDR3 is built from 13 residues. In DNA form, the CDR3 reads TGCGCCAGCAGCTCCCTAGCCACAGATACGCAGTATTTT. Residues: CASSSLATDTQYF.

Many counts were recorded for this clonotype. The chain's CDR3 is CSAQEGAGEKLFF. The DNA of the CDR3 is TGCAGCGCCCAGGAGGGGGCCGGAGAAAAACTGTTTTTT. The chain combines TRBV29-1 with TRBJ1-4, with 7 bases aligning to TRBD1. Germline-derived CDR1 and CDR2 are SQVTM and ANQGSEA. The CDR3 contains 13 residues. Germline trimming cut 7 bases from V and 8 bases from J; bases unmatched to any gene: 10.

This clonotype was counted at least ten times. CDR3 region: CASSLRDRTNTGELFF. CDR3 in DNA: TGTGCCAGCAGCCTAAGGGACAGGACGAACACCGGGGAGCTGTTTTTT. The rearrangement uses TRBV3-1 and TRBJ2-2, with TRBD1 matching 8 bases. The J segment lost 0 bases and the V segment lost 4 bases, leaving 4 bases of the junction unmatched. The length of the CDR3 is 16 residues. CDR1 LGHDT and CDR2 YNNKEL come from the germline V gene (reference sequence).

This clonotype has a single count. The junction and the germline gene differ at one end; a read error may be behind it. CDR3 in DNA: TGTGCTAGCAGCTTAGGACAGTTAGAGACCCAGTACTTC. Amino acids: CASSLGQLETQYF. The chain combines TRBV7-7 with TRBJ2-5; perhaps TRBD1 as D (6 bases). CDR3 size: 13 residues. Germline V gene lookup returns CDR1 SSHAT and CDR2 FNYEAQ (reference sequence).

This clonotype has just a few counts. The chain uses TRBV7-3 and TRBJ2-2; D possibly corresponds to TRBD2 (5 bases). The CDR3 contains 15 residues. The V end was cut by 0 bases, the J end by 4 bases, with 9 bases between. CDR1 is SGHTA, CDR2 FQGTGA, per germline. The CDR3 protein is CASSLTDSPTGELFF. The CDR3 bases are TGTGCCAGCAGCTTAACGGACTCGCCCACCGGGGAGCTGTTTTTT. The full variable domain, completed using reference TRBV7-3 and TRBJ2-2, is GAGVSQTPSNKVTEKGKYVELRCDPISGHTALYWYRQSLGQGPEFLIYFQGTGAADDSGLPNDRFFAVRPEGSVSTLKIQRTERGDSAVYLCASSLTDSPTGELFFGEGSRLTVL.

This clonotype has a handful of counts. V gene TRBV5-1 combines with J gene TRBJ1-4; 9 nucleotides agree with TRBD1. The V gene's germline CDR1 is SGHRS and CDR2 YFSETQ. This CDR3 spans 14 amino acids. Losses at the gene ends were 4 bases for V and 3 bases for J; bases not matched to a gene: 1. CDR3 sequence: CASSRTGANEKLFF. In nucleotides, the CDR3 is TGCGCCAGCAGCAGGACAGGGGCTAATGAAAAACTGTTTTTT.

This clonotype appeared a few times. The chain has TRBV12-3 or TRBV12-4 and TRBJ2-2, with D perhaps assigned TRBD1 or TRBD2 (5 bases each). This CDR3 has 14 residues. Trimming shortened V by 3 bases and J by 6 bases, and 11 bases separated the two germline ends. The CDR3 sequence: CASSLNLGAGELFF. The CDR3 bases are TGTGCCAGCAGTTTGAATTTGGGGGCCGGGGAGCTGTTTTTT.

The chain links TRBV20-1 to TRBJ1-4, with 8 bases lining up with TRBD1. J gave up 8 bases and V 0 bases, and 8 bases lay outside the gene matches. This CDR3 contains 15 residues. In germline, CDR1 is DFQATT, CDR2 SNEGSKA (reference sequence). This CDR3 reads CSARDDRGDREKLFF. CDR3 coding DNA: TGCAGTGCTAGAGATGACAGGGGAGACCGCGAAAAACTGTTTTTT.

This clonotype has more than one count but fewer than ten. The CDR3 sequence: CASSLPGTSGETQYF. The CDR3 region has the DNA TGCGCCAGCAGCTTGCCCGGGACTAGTGGGGAGACCCAGTACTTC. The V and J genes are TRBV5-1 and TRBJ2-5; TRBD2 agrees at 8 bases. The CDR3 runs 15 residues. From germline, CDR1 is SGHRS and CDR2 YFSETQ. V was clipped by 1 base and J by 5 bases; unmatched bases: 7.